This record looks at one TCR beta chain sequence and its context. This sample was taken from a study of response to subunit inactivated influenza vaccine. TCRdb recomputed calls from the RT-PCR reads with MiXCR, one row per CDR3 protein. The table shows just over 300,000 distinct CDR3 sequences, with 20% to 25% occurring only once. The CDR3 extends over 15 amino acids. CDR1 and CDR2 from the germline V gene are SGDLS and YYNGEE. After removal of 3 bases from V and 4 bases from J, the junction contained 7 bases not matched to a gene. This sequence joins TRBV9 and TRBJ2-1; 7 bases map to TRBD1. Sequenced here: PBMCs from blood, sampled roughly 20 months after vaccination. The source is a man in his fifties or sixties who received an inactivated influenza vaccine. The CDR3 nucleotides read TGTGCCAGCAGCGGGGGACAGCTGATTTACAATGAGCAGTTCTTC. Translating it yields CASSGGQLIYNEQFF.